The 8 T cell receptor beta chains listed next were all sequenced from one sample in a study of cytomegalovirus exposure and HLA in healthy donors. Data came from immunoSEQ multiplex PCR; TCRdb stores just in-frame clones and leaves some out. The profile shows some 90,000 clones, around 96% of them singletons. Sequenced input: PBMCs. All receptors come from a young man in good health and CMV-seronegative.

This chain links TRBV5-6 with TRBJ2-2, with TRBD1 matching 8 bases. CDR1 and CDR2 from the germline V gene are SGHDT and YYEEEE. The V gene end was trimmed by 9 bases and the J gene end by 2 bases; junction bases not matched to a gene: 9. The length of the CDR3 is 15 residues. CDR3 bases: TGTGCCACCATGGGGGGACAGGCTAACACCGGGGAGCTGTTTTTT. Encoded protein: CATMGGQANTGELFF. Filled out from reference TRBV5-6 and TRBJ2-2, the complete variable domain reads DAGVTQSPTHLIKTRGQQVTLRCSPKSGHDTVSWYQQALGQGPQFIFQYYEEEERQRGNFPDRFSGHQFPNYSSELNVNALLLGDSALYLCATMGGQANTGELFFGEGSRLTVL.

This rearrangement joins TRBV5-4 to TRBJ1-1, with D uncertain. CDR1 and CDR2 (germline): SGHNT, YYREEE (reference sequence). V lost 1 base, J lost 5 bases, and 9 bases lay in between. The CDR3 is 13 residues long. The CDR3 bases are TGTGCCAGCAGCTTGTTTACCGGGACTGAAGCTTTCTTT. It translates to CASSLFTGTEAFF.

V is TRBV27 and J is TRBJ1-3, with D perhaps TRBD1 (6 bases). Trimming stripped 4 bases from V and 2 bases from J, with 6 bases between. CDR1 is MNHEY and CDR2 is SMNVEV in the germline V gene (reference sequence). The CDR3 covers 13 residues. CDR3 in amino acids: CASSSGAGNTIYF. The CDR3 bases are TGTGCCAGCAGTTCAGGGGCTGGAAACACCATATATTTT.

The rearrangement links TRBV5-1 to TRBJ1-1, with 8 nucleotides matching TRBD1. This CDR3 is built from 15 residues. Looked up from germline, CDR1 is SGHRS and CDR2 is YFSETQ. J gave up 3 bases and V 3 bases, and 7 bases lay outside the gene matches. The CDR3 nucleotides read TGCGCCAGCAGCTCCGCAGGGGGCCCGTACACTGAAGCTTTCTTT. Protein: CASSSAGGPYTEAFF.

The rearrangement links TRBV6-6 to TRBJ2-7; 8 bases fit TRBD1. Trimming took 0 bases from V and 7 from J; bases not matched to a gene: 5. The length of the CDR3 is 14 residues. Germline CDR1 MNHNY, CDR2 SVGAGI (reference sequence). The CDR3 DNA sequence: TGTGCCAGCAGTTACTCACCAGGGGGCTGGGAGCAGTACTTC. Translated: CASSYSPGGWEQYF.

A single count supports this clone. The CDR3 nucleotides read TGTGCCAGTAGACATGATGGTGTTCGGGTGAATGAGCAGTTCTTC. It codes for CASRHDGVRVNEQFF. This chain connects TRBV19 to TRBJ2-1; no reliable D call. This CDR3 spans 15 amino acids. The V and J ends lost 6 bases and 7 bases respectively, with 19 bases between them. The germline CDR1 and CDR2 sequences are LNHDA and SQIVND (reference sequence). The full variable domain, in which reference TRBV19 and TRBJ2-1 provide the parts outside the CDR3, is DGGITQSPKYLFRKEGQNVTLSCEQNLNHDAMYWYRQDPGQGLRLIYYSQIVNDFQKGDIAEGYSVSREKKESFPLTVTSAQKNPTAFYLCASRHDGVRVNEQFFGPGTRLTVL.

This chain links TRBV28 with TRBJ2-7, with D unresolved. Germline CDR1 and CDR2: MDHEN and SYDVKM. The CDR3 is 18 residues long. Trimming shortened V by 1 base and J by 2 bases, and 21 bases separated the two germline ends. The DNA for the CDR3 is TGTGCCAGCAGTTTATCCAACGACATCCTATATGAGACCTACGAGCAGTACTTC. Its protein product is CASSLSNDILYETYEQYF.

The chain couples TRBV12-5 to TRBJ2-7; D remains ambiguous. V lost 1 base and J 3 bases, leaving 28 bases between the germline ends. There are 20 residues in the CDR3. The germline CDR1 and CDR2 sequences are LGHNT and FRNRAP. As DNA, the CDR3 is TGTGCTAGTGGTTTGGGTTGTCGTCCTATCCCGCGGCGTATTTTCTACGAGCAGTACTTC. Translating gives CASGLGCRPIPRRIFYEQYF. The variable domain in full, with the rest retrieved from reference TRBV12-5 and TRBJ2-7, is DARVTQTPRHKVTEMGQEVTMRCQPILGHNTVFWYRQTMMQGLELLAYFRNRAPLDDSGMPKDRFSAEMPDATLATLKIQPSEPRDSAVYFCASGLGCRPIPRRIFYEQYFGPGTRLTVT.